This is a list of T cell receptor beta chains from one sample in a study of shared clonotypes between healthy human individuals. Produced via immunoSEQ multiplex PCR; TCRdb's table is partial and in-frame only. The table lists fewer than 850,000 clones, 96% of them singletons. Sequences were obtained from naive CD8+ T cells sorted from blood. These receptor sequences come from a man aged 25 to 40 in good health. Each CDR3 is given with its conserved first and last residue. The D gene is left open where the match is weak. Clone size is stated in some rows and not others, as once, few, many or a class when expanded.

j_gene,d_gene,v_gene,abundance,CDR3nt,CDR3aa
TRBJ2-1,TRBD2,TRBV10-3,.,TGTGCCATCAAGCTAGCGGCTGCGGGCGGGTATGAGCAGTTCTTC,CAIKLAAAGGYEQFF
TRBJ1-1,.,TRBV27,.,TGTGCCAGCAGTTTCCGTCTGTCGGCTGAAGCTTTCTTT,CASSFRLSAEAFF
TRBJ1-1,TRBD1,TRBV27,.,TGTGCCAGCAGGGACAGGAGGAACACTGAAGCTTTCTTT,CASRDRRNTEAFF
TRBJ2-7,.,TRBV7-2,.,TGTGCCAGCAGCTTGCCCCTTTCCCTCTCCTACGAGCAGTACTTC,CASSLPLSLSYEQYF
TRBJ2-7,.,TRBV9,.,TGTGCCAGCAGCGTGAGCGGAGGCGACTACGAGCAGTACTTC,CASSVSGGDYEQYF
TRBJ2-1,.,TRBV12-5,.,TGTGCTAGTGGTTTGAACTTTGGCGGGTCGGTGGCCAATGAGCAGTTCTTC,CASGLNFGGSVANEQFF
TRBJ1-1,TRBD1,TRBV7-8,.,TGTGCCAGCAACCAGATCCTGACAGGGGACACTGAAGCTTTCTTT,CASNQILTGDTEAFF
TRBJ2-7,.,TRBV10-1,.,TGCGCCAGCAGTGAAACGAGCTACGAGCAGTACTTC,CASSETSYEQYF
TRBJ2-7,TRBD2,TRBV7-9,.,TGTGCCAGCAGCTTAGGGACTAGCGGTAACTACGAGCAGTACTTC,CASSLGTSGNYEQYF
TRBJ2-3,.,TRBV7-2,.,TGTGCCAGCAGCTCTAGGGTAACTAGCACAGATACGCAGTATTTT,CASSSRVTSTDTQYF
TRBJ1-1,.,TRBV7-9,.,TGTGCCAGCAGCCCCCCGCCATCAAGTGAAGCTTTCTTT,CASSPPPSSEAFF
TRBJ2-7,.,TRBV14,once,TGTGCCAGCAGCCAAGTAGCAGGTTTCGAGCAGTACTTC,CASSQVAGFEQYF
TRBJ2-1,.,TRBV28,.,TGTGCCAGTCTTAGGGGGACAGGGGGGACTAGCGGAGTCTACAATGAGCAGTTCTTC,CASLRGTGGTSGVYNEQFF
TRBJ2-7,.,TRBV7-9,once,TGTGCCAGCAGCCCAAAACAGGGATCCCCCTACGAGCAGTACTTC,CASSPKQGSPYEQYF
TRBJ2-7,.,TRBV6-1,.,TGTGCCAGCAGTGAATTCCCGGTGAGGGAGCAGTACTTC,CASSEFPVREQYF
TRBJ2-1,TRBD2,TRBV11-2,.,TGTGCCAGCAGCCTTCTAGCGGGAGGGCCCAATGAGCAGTTCTTC,CASSLLAGGPNEQFF
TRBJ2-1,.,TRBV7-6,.,TGTGCCAGCAGCTTCACAGGGGGGGATGAGCAGTTCTTC,CASSFTGGDEQFF
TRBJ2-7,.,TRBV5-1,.,TGCGCCAGCAGCTCCGGAAGAACCTACGAGCAGTACTTC,CASSSGRTYEQYF
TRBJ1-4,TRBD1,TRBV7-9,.,TGTGCCAGCAGCTTCTCAACATGGGACAGGTCACGAACTAATGAAAAACTGTTTTTT,CASSFSTWDRSRTNEKLFF
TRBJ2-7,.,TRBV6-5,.,TGTGCCAGCAGTTATGCGCCCGCATCCTACGAGCAGTACTTC,CASSYAPASYEQYF
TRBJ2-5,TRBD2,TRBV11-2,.,TGTGCCAGCAGTTCCATAGCGGGATTGGTTGTGGAGACCCAGTACTTC,CASSSIAGLVVETQYF
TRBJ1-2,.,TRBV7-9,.,TGTGCCAGCAGCTTAGCGTCTGGGTTCTATGGCTACACCTTC,CASSLASGFYGYTF
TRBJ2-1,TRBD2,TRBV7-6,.,TGTGCCAGCAGCCCAAGAGTAGAAGCGGGAGGACAGTTCTTC,CASSPRVEAGGQFF
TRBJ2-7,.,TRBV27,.,TGTGCCAGCAGTTTATTTTCCGGTGAGCAGTACTTC,CASSLFSGEQYF
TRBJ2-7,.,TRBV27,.,TGTGCCAGCAGTTCCAGGCTTGTCCACGAGCAGTACTTC,CASSSRLVHEQYF
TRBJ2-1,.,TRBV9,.,TGTGCCACTAACAATGAGCAGTTCTTC,CATNNEQFF
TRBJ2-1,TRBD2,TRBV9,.,TGTGCCAGCAGCGTAGCTGTCACCGGGACTAGGGACAATGAGCAGTTCTTC,CASSVAVTGTRDNEQFF
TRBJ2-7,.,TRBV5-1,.,TGCGCCAGCAGCTACCGGGACGGCTCCTACGAGCAGTACTTC,CASSYRDGSYEQYF
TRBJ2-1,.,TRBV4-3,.,TGCGCCAGCAGCCAAGATCTTGGGTCCTCCAATGAGCAGTTCTTC,CASSQDLGSSNEQFF
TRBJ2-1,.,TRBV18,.,TGTGCCAGCTCACCCCCGCCAGGGAATGAGCAGTTCTTC,CASSPPPGNEQFF
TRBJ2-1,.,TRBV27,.,TGTGCCAGCAGTCGGGCCCCCACGCGGAATGAGCAGTTCTTC,CASSRAPTRNEQFF
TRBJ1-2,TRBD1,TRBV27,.,TGTGCCAGCAGTTTATACCAGGGGGCGTTTGGCTACACCTTC,CASSLYQGAFGYTF
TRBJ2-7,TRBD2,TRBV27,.,TGTGCCAGCAGTCTTTACGCATCTAGCGGGATGTCTTCGGTCTACGAGCAGTACTTC,CASSLYASSGMSSVYEQYF
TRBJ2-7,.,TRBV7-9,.,TGTGCCAGCAGCTCGGTAGGGAACGAGCAGTACTTC,CASSSVGNEQYF
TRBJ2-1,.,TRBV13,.,TGTGCCAGCAGCTTAAGGCAGGAGCAGTTCTTC,CASSLRQEQFF
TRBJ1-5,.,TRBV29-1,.,TGCAGCGTTGTGGGTTACGGCAATCAGCCCCAGCATTTT,CSVVGYGNQPQHF
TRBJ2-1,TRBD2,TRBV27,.,TGTGCCAGCAGCAGGACTAGCGGGGACAATGAGCAGTTCTTC,CASSRTSGDNEQFF
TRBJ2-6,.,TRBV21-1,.,TGTGCCAGCAGCAAAGCGAAGGAGACCTCTGGGGCCAACGTCCTGACTTTC,CASSKAKETSGANVLTF
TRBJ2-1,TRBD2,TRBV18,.,TGTGCCAGCTCACCAACTTATCCGGGACTAGCGGGAGGGCCGTCCGATGAGCAGTTCTTC,CASSPTYPGLAGGPSDEQFF
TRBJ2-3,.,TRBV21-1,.,TGTGCCAGCAGCAAACCCGTTGGGAGAGTAGATACGCAGTATTTT,CASSKPVGRVDTQYF
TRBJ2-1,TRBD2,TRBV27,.,TGTGCCAGCAGTTTAGGGGGACTAGCGGGAGGGAACTATGAGCAGTTCTTC,CASSLGGLAGGNYEQFF
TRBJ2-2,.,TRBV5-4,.,TGTGCCAGCAGCTTCTCTGCTGACACCGGGGAGCTGTTTTTT,CASSFSADTGELFF
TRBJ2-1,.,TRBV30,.,TGTGCCTGGGGGATCATGGCATCCTCACGGAATGAGCAGTTCTTC,CAWGIMASSRNEQFF
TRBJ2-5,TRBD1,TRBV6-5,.,TGTGGCAGCAGAACGGACAGGGAAGAGACCCAGTACTTC,CGSRTDREETQYF
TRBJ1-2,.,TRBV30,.,TGTGCCTGGAGTGTATCATGGGACATCTATGGCTACACCTTC,CAWSVSWDIYGYTF
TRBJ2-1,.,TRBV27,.,TGTGCCAGCAGCCTTGAGGGCGGACCCGGACCCTACAATGAGCAGTTCTTC,CASSLEGGPGPYNEQFF
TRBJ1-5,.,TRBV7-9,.,TGTGCCAGCAGCCGAGGCAATCAGCCCCAGCATTTT,CASSRGNQPQHF
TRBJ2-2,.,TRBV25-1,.,TGTGCCAGCCACACGGGGGATACCGGGGAGCTGTTTTTT,CASHTGDTGELFF
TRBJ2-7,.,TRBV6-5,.,TGTGCCAGCAGCGTAGGGGGGTACGAGCAGTACTTC,CASSVGGYEQYF
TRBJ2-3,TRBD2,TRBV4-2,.,TGTGCCAGCAGCCAAGAGGGACTAGCGGGAAGGGGCACAGATACGCAGTATTTT,CASSQEGLAGRGTDTQYF
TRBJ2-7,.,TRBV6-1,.,TGTGCCAGCAGTAAACTAGGACAATTTTCCTACGAGCAGTACTTC,CASSKLGQFSYEQYF
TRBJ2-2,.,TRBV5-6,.,TGTGCCAGCAGCTTCCCAGGACAGTTGGTTGGCAGTCCGATCGGGGAGCTGTTTTTT,CASSFPGQLVGSPIGELFF
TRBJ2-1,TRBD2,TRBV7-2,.,TGTGCCAGCAGTTTTAGACTAGCGGGGAGATTCGGTGAGCAGTTCTTC,CASSFRLAGRFGEQFF
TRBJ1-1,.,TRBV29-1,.,TGCAGCGTCGGCGGGTCTGAAGCTTTCTTT,CSVGGSEAFF
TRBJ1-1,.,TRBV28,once,TGTGCCAGCAGTAACGGGACATCAGAAGCTTTCTTT,CASSNGTSEAFF